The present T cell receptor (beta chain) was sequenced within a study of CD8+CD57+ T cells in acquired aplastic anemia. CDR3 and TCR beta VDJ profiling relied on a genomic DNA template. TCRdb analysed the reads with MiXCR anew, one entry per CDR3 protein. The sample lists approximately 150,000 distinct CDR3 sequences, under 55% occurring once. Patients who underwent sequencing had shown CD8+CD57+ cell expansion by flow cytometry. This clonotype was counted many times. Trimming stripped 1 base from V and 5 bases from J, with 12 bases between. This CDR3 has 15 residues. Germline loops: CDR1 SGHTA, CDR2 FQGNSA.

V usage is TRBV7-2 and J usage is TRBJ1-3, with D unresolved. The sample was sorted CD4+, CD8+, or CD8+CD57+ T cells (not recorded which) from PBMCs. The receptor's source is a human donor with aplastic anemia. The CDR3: CASSLVSDPRNTIYF. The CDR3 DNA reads TGTGCCAGCAGCTTAGTATCGGACCCTCGAAACACCATATATTTT.